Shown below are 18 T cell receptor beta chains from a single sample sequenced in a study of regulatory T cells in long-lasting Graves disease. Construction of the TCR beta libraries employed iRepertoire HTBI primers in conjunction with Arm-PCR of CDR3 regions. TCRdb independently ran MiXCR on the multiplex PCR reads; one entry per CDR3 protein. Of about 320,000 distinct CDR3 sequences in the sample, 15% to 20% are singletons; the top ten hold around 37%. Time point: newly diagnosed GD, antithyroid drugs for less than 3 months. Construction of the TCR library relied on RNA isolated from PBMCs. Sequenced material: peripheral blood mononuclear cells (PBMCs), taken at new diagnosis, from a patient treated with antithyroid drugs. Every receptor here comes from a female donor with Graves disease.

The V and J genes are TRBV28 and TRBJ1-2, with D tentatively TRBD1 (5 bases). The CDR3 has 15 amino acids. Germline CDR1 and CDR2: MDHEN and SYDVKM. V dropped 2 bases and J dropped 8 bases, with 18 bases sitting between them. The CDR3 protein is CASSLAGTTRGGYTF. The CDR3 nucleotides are TGTGCCAGCAGTTTAGCGGGGACCACGAGGGGCGGCTACACCTTC.

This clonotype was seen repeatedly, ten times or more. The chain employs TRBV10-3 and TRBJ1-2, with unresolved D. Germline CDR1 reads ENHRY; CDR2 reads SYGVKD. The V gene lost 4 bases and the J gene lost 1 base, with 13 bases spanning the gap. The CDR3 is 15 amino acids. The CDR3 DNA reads TGTGCCATCAGTGCCTCTAAAACCCTTAACTATGGCTACACCTTC. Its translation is CAISASKTLNYGYTF.

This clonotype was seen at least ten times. This chain's CDR3 is CASSLLARRGTGELFF. The CDR3 DNA is TGTGCCAGCAGTTTATTGGCTAGACGAGGGACCGGGGAGCTGTTTTTT. This rearrangement joins TRBV27 to TRBJ2-2; a possible D gene is TRBD2 (5 bases). V dropped 1 base and J dropped 5 bases, with 14 bases sitting between them. This CDR3 comprises 16 residues. Germline-derived CDR1 and CDR2 are MNHEY and SMNVEV (reference sequence).

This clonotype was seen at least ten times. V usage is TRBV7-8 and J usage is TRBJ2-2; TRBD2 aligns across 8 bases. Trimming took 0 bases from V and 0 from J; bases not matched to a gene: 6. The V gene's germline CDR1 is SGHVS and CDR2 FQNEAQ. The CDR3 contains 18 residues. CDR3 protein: CASSLAGLDFANTGELFF. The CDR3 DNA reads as TGTGCCAGCAGCTTAGCGGGACTAGATTTCGCGAACACCGGGGAGCTGTTTTTT.

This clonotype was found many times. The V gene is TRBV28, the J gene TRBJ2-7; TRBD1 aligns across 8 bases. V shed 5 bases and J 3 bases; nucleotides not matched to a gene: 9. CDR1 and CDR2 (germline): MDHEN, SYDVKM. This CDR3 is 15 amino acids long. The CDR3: CASSPTGTGDYEQYF. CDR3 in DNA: TGTGCCAGCAGTCCAACCGGGACAGGAGACTACGAGCAGTACTTC. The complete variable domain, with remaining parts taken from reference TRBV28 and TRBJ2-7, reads DVKVTQSSRYLVKRTGEKVFLECVQDMDHENMFWYRQDPGLGLRLIYFSYDVKMKEKGDIPEGYSVSREKKERFSLILESASTNQTSMYLCASSPTGTGDYEQYFGPGTRLTVT.

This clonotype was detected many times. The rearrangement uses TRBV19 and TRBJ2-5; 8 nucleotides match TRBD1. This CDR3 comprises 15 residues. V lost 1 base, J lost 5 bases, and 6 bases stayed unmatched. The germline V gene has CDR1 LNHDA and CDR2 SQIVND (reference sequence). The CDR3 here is CASSIGTGSGETQYF. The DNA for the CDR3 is TGTGCCAGTAGTATAGGGACAGGGTCGGGTGAGACCCAGTACTTC.

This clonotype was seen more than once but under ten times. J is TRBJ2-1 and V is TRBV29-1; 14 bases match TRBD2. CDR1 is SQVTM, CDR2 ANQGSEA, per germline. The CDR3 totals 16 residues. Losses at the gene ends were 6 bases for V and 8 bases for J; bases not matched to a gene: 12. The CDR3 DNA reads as TGCAGCGTGGTACGTGGGACTAGCGGGAGTATTGATGAGCAGTTCTTC. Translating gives CSVVRGTSGSIDEQFF.

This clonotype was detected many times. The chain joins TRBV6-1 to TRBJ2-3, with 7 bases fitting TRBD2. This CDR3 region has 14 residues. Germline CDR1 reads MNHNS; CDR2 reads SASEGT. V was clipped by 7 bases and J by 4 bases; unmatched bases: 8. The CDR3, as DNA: TGTGCCAGCAAGGCTAGCGGCCTTGCAGATACGCAGTATTTT. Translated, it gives CASKASGLADTQYF.

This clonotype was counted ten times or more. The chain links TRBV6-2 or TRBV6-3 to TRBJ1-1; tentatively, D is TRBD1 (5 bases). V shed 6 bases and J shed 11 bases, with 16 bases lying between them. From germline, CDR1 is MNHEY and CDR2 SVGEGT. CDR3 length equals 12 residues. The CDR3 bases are TGTGCCAGCAGGCACGAAGGGGAACCGGCTTTCTTT. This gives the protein CASRHEGEPAFF.

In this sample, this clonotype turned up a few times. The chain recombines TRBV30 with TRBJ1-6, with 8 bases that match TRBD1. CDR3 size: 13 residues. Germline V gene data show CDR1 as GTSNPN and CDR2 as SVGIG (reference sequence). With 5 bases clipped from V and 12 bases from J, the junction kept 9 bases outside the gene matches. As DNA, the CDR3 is TGTGCCTGGGGACAGGGAGGAATAGTACCCCTCCACTTT. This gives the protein CAWGQGGIVPLHF.

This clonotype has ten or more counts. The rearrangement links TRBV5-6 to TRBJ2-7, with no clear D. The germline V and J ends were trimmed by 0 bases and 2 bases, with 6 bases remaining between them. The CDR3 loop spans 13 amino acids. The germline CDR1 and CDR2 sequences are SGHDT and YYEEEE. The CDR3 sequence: CASSLDTTYEQYF. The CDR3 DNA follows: TGTGCCAGCAGCTTGGACACTACCTACGAGCAGTACTTC.

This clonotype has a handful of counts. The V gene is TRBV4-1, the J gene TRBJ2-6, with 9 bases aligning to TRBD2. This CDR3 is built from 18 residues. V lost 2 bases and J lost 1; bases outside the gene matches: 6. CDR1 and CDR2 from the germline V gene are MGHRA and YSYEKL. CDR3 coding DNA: TGCGCCAGCAGCCAAATAGCGGGAGCGTTGTCTGGGGCCAACGTCCTGACTTTC. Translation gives CASSQIAGALSGANVLTF.

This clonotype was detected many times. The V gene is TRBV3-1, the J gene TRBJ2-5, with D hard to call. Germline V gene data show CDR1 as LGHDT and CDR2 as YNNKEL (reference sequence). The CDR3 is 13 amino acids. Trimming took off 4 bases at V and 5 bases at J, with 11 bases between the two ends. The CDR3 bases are TGTGCCAGCAGCCGGATACCTGCGGAGACCCAGTACTTC. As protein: CASSRIPAETQYF.

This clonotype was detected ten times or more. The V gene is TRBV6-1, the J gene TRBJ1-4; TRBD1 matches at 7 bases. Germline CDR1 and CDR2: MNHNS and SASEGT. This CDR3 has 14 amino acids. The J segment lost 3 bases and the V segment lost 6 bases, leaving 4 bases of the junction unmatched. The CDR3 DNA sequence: TGTGCCAGCAGAGTGACAGGGTCTAATGAAAAACTGTTTTTT. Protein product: CASRVTGSNEKLFF.

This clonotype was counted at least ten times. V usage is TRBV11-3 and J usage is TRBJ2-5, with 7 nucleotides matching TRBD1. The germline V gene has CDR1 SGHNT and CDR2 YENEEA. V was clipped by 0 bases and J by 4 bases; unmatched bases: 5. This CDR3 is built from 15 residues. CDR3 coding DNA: TGTGCCAGCAGCTTAGAGCTACAGGGGCGAGAGACCCAGTACTTC. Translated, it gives CASSLELQGRETQYF.

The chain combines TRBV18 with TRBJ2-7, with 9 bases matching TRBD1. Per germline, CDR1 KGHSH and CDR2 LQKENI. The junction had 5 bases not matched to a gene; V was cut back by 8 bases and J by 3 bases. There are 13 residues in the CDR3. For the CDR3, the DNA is TGTGCCAGCAACCGGGACAGGGACTACGAGCAGTACTTC. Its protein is CASNRDRDYEQYF.

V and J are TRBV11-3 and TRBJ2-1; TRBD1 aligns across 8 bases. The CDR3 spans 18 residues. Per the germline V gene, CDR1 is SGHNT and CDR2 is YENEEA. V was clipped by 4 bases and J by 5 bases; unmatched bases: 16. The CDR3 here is CASSSGQGGAGANNEQFF. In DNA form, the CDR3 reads TGTGCCAGCAGCTCCGGACAGGGTGGCGCTGGGGCCAACAATGAGCAGTTCTTC.

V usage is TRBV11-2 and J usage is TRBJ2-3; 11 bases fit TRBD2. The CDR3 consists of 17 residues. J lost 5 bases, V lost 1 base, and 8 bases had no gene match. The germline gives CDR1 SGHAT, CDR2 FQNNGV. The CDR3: CASSLVPSGRLKDTQYF. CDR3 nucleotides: TGTGCCAGCAGCTTAGTACCTAGCGGGAGGTTGAAAGATACGCAGTATTTT.